The T cell receptor (beta chain) described here comes from a study of neoadjuvant nivolumab and ipilimumab in lung cancer. General study findings and limits: Only a small number of samples underwent TCR sequencing. From pretherapy to surgery, tumor richness and clonality rose with dual therapy. Resected-tumor TCR richness correlated positively with pretherapy blood richness. TCR richness and clonality were higher in tumors than adjacent uninvolved lung.

Remarks on this clone: Antigen specificity is unknown.

Libraries were prepared by immunoSEQ multiplex PCR; TCRdb keeps only in-frame clonotypes and omits some of them. Of some 30,000 clones in the sample, around nine tenths were seen once. Looked up from germline, CDR1 is SGHAT and CDR2 is FQNNGV. The V end lost 1 base, the J end lost 10 bases, and 13 bases lay between the germline ends. This CDR3 comprises 13 residues. This specimen consisted of peripheral blood, obtained after neoadjuvant nivolumab, alone or with ipilimumab, at or shortly before surgery. This sequence was found in an adult with non-small cell lung cancer. The chain employs TRBV11-2 and TRBJ1-1; D possibly corresponds to TRBD1 (6 bases). CDR3 coding DNA: TGTGCCAGCAGCTTAGTGAAGGACAGTCGAGCTTTCTTT. This sequence encodes CASSLVKDSRAFF. Filled out from reference TRBV11-2 and TRBJ1-1, the complete variable domain reads EAGVAQSPRYKIIEKRQSVAFWCNPISGHATLYWYQQILGQGPKLLIQFQNNGVVDDSQLPKDRFSAERLKGVDSTLKIQPAKLEDSAVYLCASSLVKDSRAFFGQGTRLTVV.